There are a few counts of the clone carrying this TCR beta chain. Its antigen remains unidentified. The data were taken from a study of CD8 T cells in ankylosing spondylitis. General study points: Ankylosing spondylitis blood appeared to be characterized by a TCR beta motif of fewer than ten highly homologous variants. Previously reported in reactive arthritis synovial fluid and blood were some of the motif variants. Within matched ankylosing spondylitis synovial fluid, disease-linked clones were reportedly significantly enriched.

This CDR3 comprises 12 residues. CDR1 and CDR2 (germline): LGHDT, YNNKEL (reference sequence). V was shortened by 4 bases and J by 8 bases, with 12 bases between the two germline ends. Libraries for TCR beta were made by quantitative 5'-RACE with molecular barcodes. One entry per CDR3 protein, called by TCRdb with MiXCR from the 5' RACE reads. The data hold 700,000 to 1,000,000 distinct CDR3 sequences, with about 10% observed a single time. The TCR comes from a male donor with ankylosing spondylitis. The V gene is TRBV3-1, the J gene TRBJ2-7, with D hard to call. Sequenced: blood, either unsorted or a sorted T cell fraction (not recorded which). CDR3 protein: CASSRTEEKQYF. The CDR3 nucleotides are TGTGCCAGCAGCCGTACGGAAGAAAAGCAGTACTTC.